Shown below are 28 T cell receptor beta chains from a single sample sequenced in a study of shared clonotypes between healthy human individuals. Clones were read by immunoSEQ multiplex PCR, and TCRdb kept only the in-frame ones, dropping some. Of 1 million to 1.3 million clones listed, about 84% are singletons. The specimen sequenced was memory CD4+ T cells from PBMCs. Subset given: CD45RA-negative fraction. All receptors derive from a man aged 18-30 years in good health. Some clones in this sample may be carry-over from other donors' samples.

The chain recombines TRBV13 with TRBJ2-7, with unresolved D. This CDR3 region has 16 residues. V was cut by 3 bases and J by 2 bases, with 17 bases left in between. Germline loops: CDR1 PRHDT, CDR2 FYEKMQ (reference sequence). CDR3 nucleotide sequence: TGTGCCAGCAGCTTCGGCCTAGTGTCGAGTGCCTACGAGCAGTACTTC. Amino acids: CASSFGLVSSAYEQYF.

The rearrangement links TRBV18 to TRBJ2-7; TRBD2 aligns across 11 bases. The junction had 7 bases not matched to a gene; V was cut back by 2 bases and J by 7 bases. This CDR3 has 15 amino acids. The germline gives CDR1 KGHSH, CDR2 LQKENI. The CDR3 region has the DNA TGTGCCAGCTCACCATCACTAGCGGGAGAGCGGGAGCAGTACTTC. It codes for CASSPSLAGEREQYF.

The J gene is TRBJ2-1, the V gene TRBV9; D unresolved. Trimming removed 4 bases at V and 7 bases at J, with 12 bases between. Germline CDR1 reads SGDLS; CDR2 reads YYNGEE. CDR3 size: 13 residues. For the CDR3, the DNA is TGTGCCAGCAGCCCCTCGAGAGTAAATGAGCAGTTCTTC. Translating it yields CASSPSRVNEQFF.

This chain joins TRBV7-8 and TRBJ2-7, with D maybe TRBD2 (6 bases). The CDR3 is made up of 12 amino acids. V lost 1 base, J lost 5 bases, and 6 bases lay in between. CDR1 is SGHVS and CDR2 is FQNEAQ in the germline V gene. CDR3 sequence reads: CASSLERDEQYF. For the CDR3, the DNA is TGTGCCAGCAGCTTAGAGCGGGACGAGCAGTACTTC. Supplemented by reference TRBV7-8 and TRBJ2-7, the full variable domain reads GAGVSQSPRYKVAKRGQDVALRCDPISGHVSLFWYQQALGQGPEFLTYFQNEAQLDKSGLPSDRFFAERPEGSVSTLKIQRTQQEDSAVYLCASSLERDEQYFGPGTRLTVT.

This chain joins TRBV28 and TRBJ2-3; no definite D call. Germline-derived CDR1 and CDR2 are MDHEN and SYDVKM. This CDR3 contains 12 residues. The V gene lost 6 bases and the J gene lost 2 bases, with 6 bases spanning the gap. The CDR3 is CASRIPTDTQYF. CDR3 sequence (DNA): TGTGCCAGCAGAATTCCCACAGATACGCAGTATTTT.

The rearrangement joins TRBV19 to TRBJ1-2; maybe TRBD1 (6 bases). V was clipped by 10 bases and J by 4 bases, with 16 bases between them. The CDR3 loop spans 13 amino acids. Germline CDR1 and CDR2: LNHDA and SQIVND (reference sequence). CDR3 protein: CATSTGLIYGYTF. The CDR3 bases are TGTGCCACCTCAACAGGGTTGATCTATGGCTACACCTTC.

The gene calls are TRBV5-1 and TRBJ2-6, with no clear D. Trimming removed 4 bases at V and 4 bases at J, with 12 bases between. Per the germline V gene, CDR1 is SGHRS and CDR2 is YFSETQ. The CDR3 contains 15 residues. The CDR3 DNA sequence: TGCGCCAGCAGCCCCGAGGAAGCGGGGGCCAACGTCCTGACTTTC. Translating it yields CASSPEEAGANVLTF.

J is TRBJ2-1 and V is TRBV7-8, with D possibly matching TRBD1 (6 bases). V lost 4 bases to trimming and J lost 7 bases, with 11 bases between them. The CDR3 extends over 13 amino acids. Germline V gene sequence: CDR1 SGHVS, CDR2 FQNEAQ. DNA for the CDR3: TGTGCCAGCAGCTCCCCGAGGGGGAATGAGCAGTTCTTC. Its protein is CASSSPRGNEQFF.

This clone occurred a few times. The chain combines TRBV10-3 with TRBJ1-6, with D hard to call. The V end was cut by 3 bases, the J end by 7 bases, with 7 bases between. The CDR3 is 13 amino acids. Germline-derived CDR1 and CDR2 are ENHRY and SYGVKD. The CDR3 region has the DNA TGTGCCATCAGTGATCAGATAAATTCACCCCTCCACTTT. Its protein product is CAISDQINSPLHF.

This chain connects TRBV11-2 to TRBJ2-3; either TRBD1 or TRBD2 may supply D (5 bases each). From germline, CDR1 is SGHAT and CDR2 FQNNGV. The ends were cut back, 5 bases at V and 4 bases at J, with 16 bases in the middle. There are 15 residues in the CDR3. As DNA, the CDR3 is TGTGCCAGCAGCCCAGGGACCCCCCGCCCAGATACGCAGTATTTT. Encoded protein: CASSPGTPRPDTQYF.

The rearrangement links TRBV10-2 to TRBJ1-5, with D unresolved. Germline V gene lookup returns CDR1 WSHSY and CDR2 SAAADI. The CDR3 covers 14 residues. Trimming pared 0 bases from V and 5 bases from J, leaving 8 bases between. CDR3 bases: TGCGCCAGCAGTGAGTCGACTAGAGATCAGCCCCAGCATTTT. Amino acids: CASSESTRDQPQHF.

The chain links TRBV11-2 to TRBJ2-7, with TRBD1 matching over 7 bases. This CDR3 has 15 residues. Per the germline V gene, CDR1 is SGHAT and CDR2 is FQNNGV. J lost 2 bases, V lost 3 bases, and 7 bases had no gene match. The CDR3 loop is CASSFRQGLTYEQYF. CDR3 in DNA: TGTGCCAGCAGCTTCAGACAGGGCCTCACCTACGAGCAGTACTTC.

This chain uses TRBV28 with TRBJ2-3, with TRBD1 matching over 8 bases. Trimming removed 3 bases from V and 5 bases from J; junction bases left unmatched: 7. The CDR3 sequence is 15 residues long. Germline V gene data show CDR1 as MDHEN and CDR2 as SYDVKM. CDR3 DNA sequence: TGTGCCAGCAGTTTTCAGGGGGCCTCAAGAGATACGCAGTATTTT. It specifies CASSFQGASRDTQYF.

This rearrangement joins TRBV11-3 to TRBJ1-2; the D gene is possibly TRBD1 (5 bases). Germline V gives CDR1 SGHNT, CDR2 YENEEA. The CDR3 has 13 residues. The ends were cut back, 0 bases at V and 8 bases at J, with 10 bases in the middle. The CDR3 DNA reads as TGTGCCAGCAGCTTAGAGCGGGGGTTCGGCTACACCTTC. Translated, it gives CASSLERGFGYTF.

The chain links TRBV5-1 to TRBJ2-7; possible D gene TRBD1, 5 bases. The CDR3 loop spans 13 amino acids. Germline-derived CDR1 and CDR2 are SGHRS and YFSETQ. The V gene lost 0 bases and the J gene lost 6 bases, with 10 bases spanning the gap. The CDR3: CASSLEQGGEQYF. DNA of the CDR3: TGCGCCAGCAGCTTGGAGCAGGGTGGCGAGCAGTACTTC.

This chain connects TRBV27 to TRBJ2-5; D unresolved. CDR1 MNHEY and CDR2 SMNVEV come from the germline V gene (reference sequence). The CDR3 has 16 residues. V dropped 5 bases and J dropped 2 bases, with 18 bases sitting between them. The CDR3 DNA reads as TGTGCCAGCAGTACACCTCTGGACGGGCCTCAAGAGACCCAGTACTTC. Encoded protein: CASSTPLDGPQETQYF.

The chain employs TRBV29-1 and TRBJ2-1; 12 bases map to TRBD2. Germline CDR1 is SQVTM and CDR2 is ANQGSEA. The CDR3 has 14 residues. J lost 7 bases, V lost 3 bases, and 4 bases had no gene match. As DNA, the CDR3 is TGCAGCGTTGATTCTAGCGGGAGGGTAAATGAGCAGTTCTTC. Translation gives CSVDSSGRVNEQFF.

The rearrangement links TRBV29-1 to TRBJ2-1; D gene uncertain. The CDR3 extends over 17 amino acids. Per the germline V gene, CDR1 is SQVTM and CDR2 is ANQGSEA. Trimming removed 6 bases at V and 6 bases at J, with 27 bases between. DNA for the CDR3: TGCAGCGTCGACGGTCGACAAGTGCTCGATACGTCCAATGAGCAGTTCTTC. It specifies CSVDGRQVLDTSNEQFF.

To note about this clone: Other DNA sequences in this sample translate to the same CDR3. The V gene is TRBV5-1, the J gene TRBJ2-5; no reliable D call. Trimming left V 0 bases short and J 5 bases short, with 8 bases between. The CDR3 extends over 13 amino acids. The germline gives CDR1 SGHRS, CDR2 YFSETQ. CDR3 coding DNA: TGCGCCAGCAGCTTGGGCGCGATGGAGACCCAGTACTTC. Translated: CASSLGAMETQYF.

The chain joins TRBV5-4 to TRBJ2-5, with 10 bases aligning to TRBD1. CDR3 length: 16 amino acids. The V segment lost 4 bases and the J segment 6 bases; nucleotides outside the gene matches: 12. In germline, CDR1 is SGHNT, CDR2 YYREEE (reference sequence). In nucleotides, the CDR3 is TGTGCCAGCAGCCCCAGACAGGGGGCGATTCTGCAGACCCAGTACTTC. This gives the protein CASSPRQGAILQTQYF.

This sequence joins TRBV5-8 and TRBJ1-1; no clear D gene. Germline V gene lookup returns CDR1 SGHTS and CDR2 YDEGEE. The CDR3 spans 15 residues. Trimming shortened V by 0 bases and J by 1 base, and 10 bases separated the two germline ends. In nucleotides, the CDR3 is TGTGCCAGCAGCTTGGTCGGGAGGAAGAACACTGAAGCTTTCTTT. This codes for CASSLVGRKNTEAFF.

The table lists this clone with a few counts. The rearrangement joins TRBV5-8 to TRBJ2-1, with TRBD2 matching over 12 bases. Germline V gene data show CDR1 as SGHTS and CDR2 as YDEGEE. V dropped 1 base and J dropped 3; count of bases not matched to a gene: 2. The CDR3 totals 16 residues. CDR3: CASSLRGLAGYNEQFF. CDR3 nucleotide sequence: TGTGCCAGCAGCTTGAGGGGACTAGCGGGCTACAATGAGCAGTTCTTC.

This clone was observed a single time. The chain couples TRBV9 to TRBJ2-1, with 9 nucleotides matching TRBD2. CDR3 length: 15 residues. V lost 3 bases and J lost 2; bases outside the gene matches: 3. Germline CDR1 reads SGDLS; CDR2 reads YYNGEE. The CDR3 DNA sequence: TGTGCCAGCAGCGGGGCGGGAGGGCCCTACAATGAGCAGTTCTTC. The encoded protein is CASSGAGGPYNEQFF. The variable domain in full, completed from reference TRBV9 and TRBJ2-1, reads DSGVTQTPKHLITATGQRVTLRCSPRSGDLSVYWYQQSLDQGLQFLIQYYNGEERAKGNILERFSAQQFPDLHSELNLSSLELGDSALYFCASSGAGGPYNEQFFGPGTRLTVL.

This clone was counted a single time. The chain has TRBV7-9 and TRBJ2-3; TRBD1 agrees at 12 bases. The CDR3 spans 15 residues. From germline, CDR1 is SEHNR and CDR2 FQNEAQ (reference sequence). The junction had 4 bases not matched to a gene; V was cut back by 4 bases and J by 5 bases. The CDR3 loop is CASSYRDRGRDTQYF. The CDR3 nucleotides are TGTGCCAGCAGCTACCGGGACAGGGGGCGAGATACGCAGTATTTT.

This clone was seen just once. The chain recombines TRBV28 with TRBJ2-7, with 10 bases fitting TRBD2. The CDR3 totals 16 residues. Trimming at V came to 8 bases and at J to 2 bases, leaving 12 bases not matched to a gene. Germline V CDR1 and CDR2: MDHEN, SYDVKM. In DNA, the CDR3 is TGTGCCAGCTTTAGCGGGAGGAGAGGTTTGGCCTACGAGCAGTACTTC. Translating gives CASFSGRRGLAYEQYF.

The rearrangement joins TRBV4-1 to TRBJ1-4; D unresolved. Germline assignment: CDR1 MGHRA and CDR2 YSYEKL. V was cut by 3 bases and J by 3 bases, with 17 bases left in between. The CDR3 spans 17 residues. The CDR3 DNA reads TGCGCCAGCAGCCACCCCTTGAGAGGCACCTCTAATGAAAAACTGTTTTTT. Translation gives CASSHPLRGTSNEKLFF.

Of note for this clone: A read error may explain this, as a much larger clone is one base away. The chain is built from TRBV27 and TRBJ2-6; D assignment may be TRBD1 or TRBD2 (6 bases each). There are 15 residues in the CDR3. Germline V gene lookup returns CDR1 MNHEY and CDR2 SMNVEV (reference sequence). The CDR3 protein is CASSWRGTGANALTF. The CDR3 DNA sequence: TGTGCCAGCAGTTGGAGGGGGACCGGGGCCAACGCCCTGACTTTC. The full variable domain, its missing parts supplied by reference TRBV27 and TRBJ2-6, is EAQVTQNPRYLITVTGKKLTVTCSQNMNHEYMSWYRQDPGLGLRQIYYSMNVEVTDKGDVPEGYKVSRKEKRNFPLILESPSPNQTSLYFCASSWRGTGANALTFGAGSRLTVL.

The V gene is TRBV28, the J gene TRBJ1-2; D perhaps matches TRBD1 (6 bases). Germline V gene lookup returns CDR1 MDHEN and CDR2 SYDVKM. V lost 4 bases and J lost 4, with 16 bases in between. The CDR3 loop spans 15 amino acids. The chain's CDR3 is CASSSEKRGAYGYTF. The CDR3 bases are TGTGCCAGCAGTTCTGAGAAGAGGGGGGCCTATGGCTACACCTTC.